The 14 T cell receptor beta chains listed next were all sequenced from one sample in a study of blood T cell repertoires in COVID-19. Method: immunoSEQ multiplex PCR; TCRdb's copy keeps in-frame clones and lacks some. The sample has about 530,000 clones, approximately 88% seen once. The material sequenced was peripheral blood. These receptor sequences come from a woman aged 50 to 60 with COVID-19, enrolled during active disease.

The chain couples TRBV9 to TRBJ1-1; no clear D gene. This CDR3 is built from 13 residues. Germline values: CDR1 SGDLS, CDR2 YYNGEE. V lost 5 bases and J lost 7, with 15 bases in between. CDR3 loop: CASRGSGENEAFF. The DNA for the CDR3 is TGTGCCAGCAGAGGTAGCGGGGAGAATGAAGCTTTCTTT.

A note on this clone: This sample also contains other DNA sequences that code for the same CDR3. The chain is built from TRBV6-5 and TRBJ1-1; maybe TRBD1 (6 bases). This CDR3 is 13 amino acids long. Germline CDR1 is MNHEY and CDR2 is SVGAGI. V was trimmed by 6 bases and J by 3 bases, leaving 11 bases between them. CDR3 residues: CASRSQGYTEAFF. In DNA, the CDR3 is TGTGCCAGCAGATCTCAGGGGTACACTGAAGCTTTCTTT.

This clone came up a few times. The chain links TRBV19 to TRBJ1-6; a possible D gene is TRBD1 (5 bases). V was pared by 3 bases and J by 6 bases, with 18 bases between. The CDR3 sequence is 17 residues long. CDR1 is LNHDA and CDR2 is SQIVND in the germline V gene (reference sequence). The CDR3 is CASSMEEGRDTNSPLHF. In nucleotides, the CDR3 is TGTGCCAGTAGTATGGAGGAGGGGAGGGATACTAATTCACCCCTCCACTTT.

The chain combines TRBV10-3 with TRBJ1-2; the match to TRBD1 covers 7 bases. Per germline, CDR1 ENHRY and CDR2 SYGVKD. The CDR3 is made up of 15 amino acids. V lost 2 bases, J lost 5 bases, and 8 bases stayed unmatched. Written as DNA, the CDR3 is TGTGCCATCAGTGAGCTCCGGGACAGTGGGTATGGCTACACCTTC. Amino acid sequence: CAISELRDSGYGYTF.

This chain connects TRBV7-9 to TRBJ1-6; 7 bases match TRBD1. The CDR3 loop spans 15 amino acids. V trimming: 4 bases; J trimming: 8 bases; junction bases outside the gene matches: 8. CDR1 is SEHNR, CDR2 FQNEAQ, per germline (reference sequence). CDR3: CASSSRQGTDSPLHF. The CDR3 region has the DNA TGTGCCAGCAGCTCAAGACAGGGTACGGATTCACCCCTCCACTTT. The whole variable domain, filled in from reference TRBV7-9 and TRBJ1-6, reads DTGVSQNPRHKITKRGQNVTFRCDPISEHNRLYWYRQTLGQGPEFLTYFQNEAQLEKSRLLSDRFSAERPKGSFSTLEIQRTEQGDSAMYLCASSSRQGTDSPLHFGNGTRLTVT.

The chain employs TRBV27 and TRBJ1-3; D ambiguous. This CDR3 has 16 residues. V lost 6 bases, J lost 4 bases, and 19 bases lay in between. Germline lookup yields CDR1 MNHEY and CDR2 SMNVEV (reference sequence). CDR3 bases: TGTGCCAGCAGCCCTCATGTGAGGGAAGTGGGAAACACCATATATTTT. Translating gives CASSPHVREVGNTIYF.

This clone occurred a few times. The chain combines TRBV19 with TRBJ1-2, with D possibly being TRBD1 (5 bases). The CDR3 sequence is 11 residues long. Germline-derived CDR1 and CDR2 are LNHDA and SQIVND (reference sequence). Trimming cost V 5 bases and J 11 bases, with 12 bases left between them. CDR3 nucleotides: TGTGCCAGTAGTTCCACGGGGGAATACACCTTC. Translation gives CASSSTGEYTF.

The chain combines TRBV19 with TRBJ2-3; D might be TRBD2 (5 bases). Germline V gene data show CDR1 as LNHDA and CDR2 as SQIVND (reference sequence). This CDR3 region has 14 residues. Trimming removed 6 bases from V and 3 bases from J, with 13 bases in between. The CDR3 sequence is CASRAPGETDTQYF. The CDR3 coding sequence is TGTGCCAGTAGGGCCCCTGGGGAGACAGATACGCAGTATTTT.

The chain is built from TRBV5-1 and TRBJ1-6; D not resolved. V was cut by 4 bases and J by 7 bases, with 15 bases left in between. This CDR3 is 15 amino acids long. Germline lookup yields CDR1 SGHRS and CDR2 YFSETQ. The DNA for the CDR3 is TGCGCCAGCAGCCTTGCTGCCGGGGTCAATTCACCCCTCCACTTT. Encoded protein: CASSLAAGVNSPLHF.

This clone was seen a handful of times. The chain carries TRBV6-6 and TRBJ1-6; D is ambiguous. Germline CDR1 MNHNY, CDR2 SVGAGI (reference sequence). The CDR3 has 14 amino acids. Trimming stripped 6 bases from V and 6 bases from J, with 12 bases between. CDR3 residues: CASSNGGGNSPLHF. The DNA of the CDR3 is TGTGCCAGCAGCAACGGTGGAGGTAATTCACCCCTCCACTTT.

This chain connects TRBV6-5 to TRBJ2-4, with a possible D match to TRBD1 (5 bases). V was shortened by 2 bases and J by 8 bases, with 16 bases between the two germline ends. CDR3 length: 15 amino acids. CDR1 is MNHEY and CDR2 is SVGAGI in the germline V gene. The CDR3 here is CASSYGQGKGYIQYF. The CDR3 nucleotides are TGTGCCAGCAGTTACGGGCAGGGCAAGGGATACATTCAGTACTTC.

The table lists this clone with a count of one. The gene calls are TRBV7-7 and TRBJ2-5; a weak D match, TRBD1 (5 bases). This CDR3 contains 15 residues. V dropped 3 bases and J dropped 4 bases, with 15 bases sitting between them. The germline gives CDR1 SSHAT, CDR2 FNYEAQ (reference sequence). The CDR3: CASSFSAGSAETQYF. The CDR3, as DNA: TGTGCCAGCAGCTTTTCGGCAGGGTCCGCAGAGACCCAGTACTTC.

CDR3 in DNA: TGTGCCAGCAGCTTATTCCAGGGGAATAACTATGGCTACACCTTC. Translated: CASSLFQGNNYGYTF. The chain uses TRBV5-4 and TRBJ1-2, with a weak D call TRBD1 (6 bases). The germline CDR1 and CDR2 sequences are SGHNT and YYREEE (reference sequence). CDR3 length equals 15 residues. Trimming pared 2 bases from V and 1 base from J, leaving 12 bases between.

The V and J genes are TRBV30 and TRBJ2-7; D might be TRBD1 (6 bases). The V gene lost 0 bases and the J gene lost 6 bases, with 12 bases spanning the gap. In germline, CDR1 is GTSNPN, CDR2 SVGIG (reference sequence). This CDR3 region has 13 residues. CDR3 coding DNA: TGTGCCTGGAGTGTATCAGGGGACGGCGAGCAGTACTTC. It is translated as CAWSVSGDGEQYF.